These 30 T cell receptor beta chains came from one sample sequenced in a study of identifying expanded T cells in peripheral blood (dated by TCRdb to the late 2010s). The protocol used for the library was the immunoSEQ multiplex PCR assay. TCRdb retrieved this table from immuneACCESS and kept in-frame rearrangements only. Not all clones are present; in checked studies, unresolved V genes account for under half, and no reason is known for the remainder. The sample yields about 52,000 clones; 82% were counted once. 14% of the sample lies in the top ten. The sequenced sample consisted of blood. These receptors originate from a person aged 18-70 years in good health.

The chain uses TRBV27 and TRBJ2-3; weak D call: TRBD1 (6 bases). V shed 6 bases and J shed 1 base, with 11 bases lying between them. The CDR3 is made up of 14 amino acids. Germline V gives CDR1 MNHEY, CDR2 SMNVEV (reference sequence). The CDR3 nucleotides are TGTGCCAGCAGACAGGGTCGGGGCACAGATACGCAGTATTTT. Protein: CASRQGRGTDTQYF.

In this sample, this clone turned up a few times. J is TRBJ1-2 and V is TRBV5-6; D ambiguous. Looked up from germline, CDR1 is SGHDT and CDR2 is YYEEEE. V lost 0 bases, J lost 4 bases, and 13 bases lay in between. The CDR3 totals 15 residues. CDR3: CASSLVGRPGYGYTF. CDR3 DNA sequence: TGTGCCAGCAGCTTGGTCGGGAGGCCCGGCTATGGCTACACCTTC. The full variable domain, completed using reference TRBV5-6 and TRBJ1-2, is DAGVTQSPTHLIKTRGQQVTLRCSPKSGHDTVSWYQQALGQGPQFIFQYYEEEERQRGNFPDRFSGHQFPNYSSELNVNALLLGDSALYLCASSLVGRPGYGYTFGSGTRLTVV.

V usage is TRBV29-1 and J usage is TRBJ2-5; 9 nucleotides align to TRBD1. The germline CDR1 and CDR2 sequences are SQVTM and ANQGSEA. Trimming at V came to 1 base and at J to 10 bases, leaving 10 bases not matched to a gene. This CDR3 comprises 14 residues. As DNA, the CDR3 is TGCAGCGTTGAAGGGGCCGGGACAGGGACGGTCCAGTACTTC. Its protein is CSVEGAGTGTVQYF.

The chain employs TRBV5-1 and TRBJ2-1; 7 nucleotides agree with TRBD2. Germline V lookup: CDR1 SGHRS, CDR2 YFSETQ. This CDR3 region has 15 residues. The V gene end was trimmed by 2 bases and the J gene end by 1 base; junction bases not matched to a gene: 3. The chain's CDR3 is CASSFGTTSYNEQFF. In DNA, the CDR3 is TGCGCCAGCAGCTTCGGGACTACATCCTACAATGAGCAGTTCTTC.

As concerns this clone: A read error may produce the germline difference seen at one junction end. The chain has TRBV5-5 and TRBJ1-1; 9 positions agree with TRBD1. This CDR3 has 12 residues. Per germline, CDR1 SGHKS and CDR2 YYEKEE (reference sequence). This chain's CDR3 is CASSLGTGDPLF. The CDR3 DNA is TGTGCCAGCAGCTTGGGGACAGGGGACCCCCTTTTT.

This clone has just a few counts. The rearrangement links TRBV9 to TRBJ1-1; D gene ambiguous. V gave up 0 bases and J gave up 7 bases, with 10 bases separating them. CDR1 is SGDLS and CDR2 is YYNGEE in the germline V gene. The CDR3 has 13 residues. The CDR3 spells CASSVAARGEAFF. CDR3 DNA sequence: TGTGCCAGCAGCGTAGCGGCTAGAGGTGAAGCTTTCTTT.

V gene TRBV5-1 combines with J gene TRBJ2-1, with 7 bases matching TRBD2. Germline values: CDR1 SGHRS, CDR2 YFSETQ. V lost 0 bases to trimming and J lost 6 bases; unmatched junction nucleotides: 9. The CDR3 is made up of 16 amino acids. The CDR3 DNA reads as TGCGCCAGCAGCTTGGCCGGACGCCGCGGGGGCAATGAGCAGTTCTTC. It yields the protein CASSLAGRRGGNEQFF.

This rearrangement joins TRBV5-1 to TRBJ2-5; possibly TRBD1 or TRBD2 for D (6 bases each). CDR1 and CDR2 (germline): SGHRS, YFSETQ. V was pared by 1 base and J by 2 bases, with 12 bases between. There are 15 residues in the CDR3. The DNA of the CDR3 is TGCGCCAGCAGCTTGCTCCGGGGGCAACAAGAGACCCAGTACTTC. The encoded protein is CASSLLRGQQETQYF.

This clone was detected once. This chain connects TRBV11-3 to TRBJ1-2; TRBD1 agrees at 8 bases. After removal of 5 bases from V and 0 bases from J, the junction contained 8 bases not matched to a gene. CDR3 length equals 16 residues. Looked up from germline, CDR1 is SGHNT and CDR2 is YENEEA. The CDR3 nucleotides read TGTGCCAGCAGCATCCGGGACAGGCCTCCTAACTATGGCTACACCTTC. Translation: CASSIRDRPPNYGYTF.

The V and J genes are TRBV4-1 and TRBJ2-2; 8 bases agree with TRBD1. Trimming removed 2 bases from V and 3 bases from J; junction bases left unmatched: 8. The germline CDR1 and CDR2 sequences are MGHRA and YSYEKL. This CDR3 spans 17 amino acids. The CDR3 reads CASSQLWTGTYTGELFF. The CDR3 DNA reads TGCGCCAGCAGCCAACTCTGGACAGGGACATACACCGGGGAGCTGTTTTTT.

The chain links TRBV29-1 to TRBJ1-1; tentatively, D is TRBD1 (6 bases). CDR3 size: 13 residues. Germline V gene lookup returns CDR1 SQVTM and CDR2 ANQGSEA. Trimming pared 7 bases from V and 0 bases from J, leaving 12 bases between. The CDR3 region has the DNA TGCAGCGCGGGACATGGGATGAACACTGAAGCTTTCTTT. It specifies CSAGHGMNTEAFF. Filled out from reference TRBV29-1 and TRBJ1-1, the complete variable domain reads SAVISQKPSRDICQRGTSLTIQCQVDSQVTMMFWYRQQPGQSLTLIATANQGSEATYESGFVIDKFPISRPNLTFSTLTVSNMSPEDSSIYLCSAGHGMNTEAFFGQGTRLTVV.

The rearrangement uses TRBV19 and TRBJ1-1; 8 nucleotides agree with TRBD1. The CDR3 is 13 residues long. J was trimmed by 7 bases and V by 5 bases; bases with no gene match: 6. From germline, CDR1 is LNHDA and CDR2 SQIVND (reference sequence). For the CDR3, the DNA is TGTGCCAGTAGTCCTCACAGGGGGGTTGAAGCTTTCTTT. Translating gives CASSPHRGVEAFF.

This clone was detected a few times. This sample includes further DNA sequences coding for the same CDR3. The rearrangement uses TRBV5-1 and TRBJ1-2, with 8 bases identical to TRBD1. V lost 4 bases to trimming and J lost 7 bases; unmatched junction nucleotides: 15. CDR3 length equals 16 residues. Per the germline V gene, CDR1 is SGHRS and CDR2 is YFSETQ. In nucleotides, the CDR3 is TGCGCCAGCAGCCTGGGGGCCCAGGGGGCTGTAGGTGGCTACACCTTC. It is translated as CASSLGAQGAVGGYTF.

The rearrangement uses TRBV4-1 and TRBJ2-3; D uncertain. CDR1 is MGHRA and CDR2 is YSYEKL in the germline V gene. Trimming pared 4 bases from V and 4 bases from J, leaving 12 bases between. The CDR3 contains 14 residues. This chain's CDR3 is CASSLSAMADTQYF. The CDR3 nucleotides read TGCGCCAGCAGCCTCTCGGCCATGGCAGATACGCAGTATTTT.

The genes are TRBV30 and TRBJ1-5; D uncertain. CDR3 length equals 14 residues. V was pared by 0 bases and J by 3 bases, with 9 bases between. Germline-derived CDR1 and CDR2 are GTSNPN and SVGIG (reference sequence). The CDR3 spells CAWSVFGTNQPQHF. CDR3 coding DNA: TGTGCCTGGAGTGTATTCGGCACCAATCAGCCCCAGCATTTT.

This sequence joins TRBV5-6 and TRBJ2-2; 11 bases line up with TRBD2. Unmatched junction bases numbered 9, after V lost 4 bases and J lost 4 bases. Germline CDR1 and CDR2: SGHDT and YYEEEE. The CDR3 has 17 residues. The CDR3 nucleotides are TGTGCCAGCAGCCGACCCTCTAGCGGGAGGACCACCGGGGAGCTGTTTTTT. This sequence encodes CASSRPSSGRTTGELFF.

This chain connects TRBV6-6 to TRBJ1-5, with D tentatively TRBD1 (5 bases). V dropped 0 bases and J dropped 5 bases, with 14 bases sitting between them. Looked up from germline, CDR1 is MNHNY and CDR2 is SVGAGI (reference sequence). The CDR3 consists of 16 residues. CDR3 sequence reads: CASSYSLDILDQPQHF. The CDR3 DNA reads TGTGCCAGCAGTTACTCGTTGGACATTCTCGATCAGCCCCAGCATTTT.

The gene calls are TRBV4-1 and TRBJ1-3; D is undetermined. Germline V gives CDR1 MGHRA, CDR2 YSYEKL. Trimming removed 1 base at V and 4 bases at J, with 11 bases between. The CDR3 runs to 15 residues. CDR3: CASSQVQVKGNTIYF. DNA for the CDR3: TGCGCCAGCAGCCAAGTGCAGGTGAAGGGAAACACCATATATTTT.

J is TRBJ1-1 and V is TRBV5-1, with 10 bases matching TRBD1. Germline CDR1 and CDR2: SGHRS and YFSETQ. The CDR3 is 16 amino acids. Germline trimming cut 4 bases from V and 6 bases from J; bases unmatched to any gene: 12. CDR3 DNA: TGCGCCAGCAGCACCTCGCCGGACAGGGGGAGGTCTGAAGCTTTCTTT. Its translation is CASSTSPDRGRSEAFF.

The chain employs TRBV1 and TRBJ1-1; TRBD1, the table's D call, lacks a check against the DNA. TRBV1 has pseudogene status. The CDR3 has 13 residues. Here the CDR3 DNA reads TGCACCAGCGTCCGGGACAGGGGTACTGAAGCTTTCTTT. This translates into CTSVRDRGTEAFF.

V and J are TRBV6-1 and TRBJ1-6; D might be TRBD1 (5 bases). Germline lookup yields CDR1 MNHNS and CDR2 SASEGT. The CDR3 has 14 amino acids. Trimming pared 8 bases from V and 8 bases from J, leaving 16 bases between. The CDR3 sequence is CASPGQGPDSPLHF. The CDR3 DNA reads as TGTGCCAGCCCCGGGCAGGGTCCGGATTCACCCCTCCACTTT.

The chain couples TRBV5-1 to TRBJ1-1; 7 positions match TRBD1. The germline gives CDR1 SGHRS, CDR2 YFSETQ. The CDR3 is 16 residues long. J gave up 1 base and V 2 bases, and 8 bases lay outside the gene matches. The CDR3 sequence is CASSLNLRGENTEAFF. The CDR3 DNA follows: TGCGCCAGCAGCTTAAACCTCAGGGGGGAGAACACTGAAGCTTTCTTT.

The rearrangement uses TRBV7-9 and TRBJ2-2, with TRBD2 as a possible D gene (8 bases). Germline loops: CDR1 SEHNR, CDR2 FQNEAQ (reference sequence). This CDR3 spans 16 amino acids. The germline V and J ends were trimmed by 5 bases and 6 bases, with 19 bases remaining between them. The CDR3 loop is CASSTGDGRAPGELFF. CDR3 coding DNA: TGTGCCAGCAGCACAGGGGACGGGAGGGCTCCCGGGGAGCTGTTTTTT. The complete variable domain, with remaining parts taken from reference TRBV7-9 and TRBJ2-2, reads DTGVSQNPRHKITKRGQNVTFRCDPISEHNRLYWYRQTLGQGPEFLTYFQNEAQLEKSRLLSDRFSAERPKGSFSTLEIQRTEQGDSAMYLCASSTGDGRAPGELFFGEGSRLTVL.

The J gene is TRBJ1-1, the V gene TRBV11-2; maybe TRBD1 (5 bases). V lost 1 base to trimming and J lost 6 bases, with 15 bases between them. This CDR3 region has 15 residues. The germline gives CDR1 SGHAT, CDR2 FQNNGV. This CDR3 is CASSLVLSSGAEAFF. The CDR3 nucleotides read TGTGCCAGCAGCTTAGTTCTGTCTTCGGGGGCTGAAGCTTTCTTT.

V is TRBV4-3 and J is TRBJ1-3; tentative D call: TRBD1 (5 bases). The germline gives CDR1 LGHNA, CDR2 YSLEER. Trimming removed 0 bases at V and 0 bases at J, with 15 bases between. The CDR3 contains 18 residues. The CDR3 bases are TGCGCCAGCAGCCAAGAGCGCCCCGGGACCGGCTCTGGAAACACCATATATTTT. It codes for CASSQERPGTGSGNTIYF.

J is TRBJ1-5 and V is TRBV27, with D perhaps matching TRBD1 (5 bases). CDR3 length: 15 amino acids. V was cut by 3 bases and J by 6 bases, with 15 bases left in between. CDR1 is MNHEY, CDR2 SMNVEV, per germline (reference sequence). For the CDR3, the DNA is TGTGCCAGCAGTTTCGTCAGGACAAATACTCAGCCCCAGCATTTT. As protein: CASSFVRTNTQPQHF.

Details on this clone: This is likely a read error, given that the CDR3 carries no conserved phenylalanine or tryptophan at its end. The chain is built from TRBV4-3 and TRBJ1-2, with 9 bases matching TRBD1. Germline V gene lookup returns CDR1 LGHNA and CDR2 YSLEER. V lost 1 base, J lost 2 bases, and 11 bases stayed unmatched. The CDR3 runs 18 residues. CDR3 nucleotide sequence: TGCGCCAGCAGCCAAGTAGACCTCACCGGGACAGGGAACTATGGCTACACCTCC. Residues: CASSQVDLTGTGNYGYTS.

CDR3 loop: CASSLWGKQFF. DNA of the CDR3: TGTGCCAGCAGCTTATGGGGGAAGCAGTTCTTC. The gene calls are TRBV7-9 and TRBJ2-1; D possibly matches TRBD1 or TRBD2 (5 bases each). CDR3 length: 11 residues. The germline gives CDR1 SEHNR, CDR2 FQNEAQ (reference sequence). V was trimmed by 2 bases and J by 11 bases, leaving 7 bases between them.

The chain joins TRBV7-8 to TRBJ2-1; possibly TRBD2 for D (7 bases). In germline, CDR1 is SGHVS, CDR2 FQNEAQ. This CDR3 comprises 16 residues. V was trimmed by 1 base and J by 4 bases, leaving 14 bases between them. DNA of the CDR3: TGTGCCAGCAGCTTAGGAGGGCGGGGGCTTTACAATGAGCAGTTCTTC. Translation gives CASSLGGRGLYNEQFF.

The chain carries TRBV15 and TRBJ1-2, with 9 bases fitting TRBD1. The germline gives CDR1 LNHNV, CDR2 YYDKDF (reference sequence). The CDR3 extends over 14 amino acids. J lost 6 bases, V lost 1 base, and 3 bases had no gene match. The CDR3 sequence is CATSRGDRVDGYTF. In nucleotides, the CDR3 is TGTGCCACCAGCAGAGGGGACAGGGTTGATGGCTACACCTTC.